The 32 T cell receptor beta chains reported below all come from one sample, sequenced in a study of blood T cell repertoires in COVID-19. Repertoires were generated with immunoSEQ multiplex PCR, while TCRdb's copy carries only in-frame clones and drops some. In the table there are fewer than 80,000 clones, roughly 80% of which are singletons. Sequencing was performed on peripheral blood. Source of these receptors: a man aged 60 to 69 with COVID-19, enrolled during active disease.

This chain connects TRBV3-1 (or the pseudogene TRBV3-2) to TRBJ1-6; weak D call: TRBD1 (6 bases). V was clipped by 1 base and J by 7 bases, with 11 bases between them. The CDR3 totals 15 residues. Germline CDR1 is LGHDT and CDR2 is YNNKEL (reference sequence). The CDR3 sequence is CASSQVQGRNSPLHF. The CDR3 region has the DNA TGTGCCAGCAGCCAAGTACAGGGCCGAAATTCACCCCTCCACTTT.

Here the CDR3 DNA reads TGTGCCAGCTCGGGGGGTCGGGACGAGCAGTACTTC. The encoded protein is CASSGGRDEQYF. V gene TRBV18 combines with J gene TRBJ2-7, with D possibly matching TRBD2 (6 bases). The germline V and J ends were trimmed by 6 bases and 5 bases, with 11 bases remaining between them. The CDR3 contains 12 residues. Germline V gives CDR1 KGHSH, CDR2 LQKENI.

This chain connects TRBV7-9 to TRBJ2-7; 10 bases match TRBD2. This CDR3 is 15 amino acids long. Looked up from germline, CDR1 is SEHNR and CDR2 is FQNEAQ (reference sequence). After removal of 5 bases from V and 3 bases from J, the junction contained 7 bases not matched to a gene. DNA of the CDR3: TGTGCCAGCAGCCTCTCACTAGCGGGGTTCTACGAGCAGTACTTC. Amino acids: CASSLSLAGFYEQYF.

This clone was counted only a few times. The chain couples TRBV6-5 to TRBJ1-2; 7 nucleotides align to TRBD1. This CDR3 has 15 residues. V was clipped by 7 bases and J by 0 bases; unmatched bases: 8. In germline, CDR1 is MNHEY, CDR2 SVGAGI. The CDR3 bases are TGTGCCAGCAAATTGCCAGGGGGAGCTAACTATGGCTACACCTTC. As protein: CASKLPGGANYGYTF.

The rearrangement joins TRBV5-1 to TRBJ2-3; 7 bases are shared with TRBD1. CDR1 and CDR2 (germline): SGHRS, YFSETQ. The CDR3 has 14 residues. Trimming took 2 bases from V and 5 from J; bases not matched to a gene: 5. The DNA for the CDR3 is TGCGCCAGCAGCTTACAGGGGTCGGGAGATACGCAGTATTTT. This sequence encodes CASSLQGSGDTQYF.

This clone was counted at least ten times. The chain is built from TRBV7-9 and TRBJ1-1; D gene unclear. Germline V gene lookup returns CDR1 SEHNR and CDR2 FQNEAQ (reference sequence). V was shortened by 6 bases and J by 7 bases, with 15 bases between the two germline ends. CDR3 length: 13 residues. CDR3 region: CASRVEVESEAFF. The DNA of the CDR3 is TGTGCCAGCAGGGTAGAGGTGGAGAGTGAAGCTTTCTTT.

The chain is built from TRBV13 and TRBJ2-3; 12 bases line up with TRBD2. Trimming at V came to 4 bases and at J to 6 bases, leaving 11 bases not matched to a gene. Germline loops: CDR1 PRHDT, CDR2 FYEKMQ (reference sequence). The CDR3 totals 17 residues. The CDR3 is CASSYSSGGALGDTQYF. The DNA of the CDR3 is TGTGCCAGCAGCTATTCTAGCGGGGGGGCCTTAGGGGATACGCAGTATTTT.

The CDR3 protein is CASSPRSGNEQYF. CDR3 sequence (DNA): TGTGCCAGCAGTCCCAGGTCCGGGAACGAGCAGTACTTC. The chain joins TRBV6-2 or TRBV6-3 to TRBJ2-7; D possibly corresponds to TRBD2 (5 bases). The V gene's germline CDR1 is MNHEY and CDR2 SVGEGT. The CDR3 sequence is 13 residues long. With 5 bases removed from V and 5 bases from J, the gap between germline ends came to 13 bases.

The rearrangement uses TRBV5-5 and TRBJ1-5; D possibly corresponds to TRBD1 (5 bases). The CDR3 consists of 15 residues. V was clipped by 1 base and J by 2 bases, with 10 bases between them. CDR1 SGHKS and CDR2 YYEKEE come from the germline V gene (reference sequence). The CDR3 loop reads CASSLLGDRNQPQHF. For the CDR3, the DNA is TGTGCCAGCAGCTTGTTAGGGGATCGCAATCAGCCCCAGCATTTT.

A remark on this clone: This specimen includes other DNA sequences encoding the same CDR3. The chain is built from TRBV30 and TRBJ1-4; 8 nucleotides agree with TRBD1. The CDR3 totals 13 residues. J gave up 5 bases and V 2 bases, and 1 base lay outside the gene matches. Germline CDR1 is GTSNPN and CDR2 is SVGIG (reference sequence). The CDR3 nucleotides are TGTGCCTGGAGTCGACAGGGGAATGAAAAACTGTTTTTT. Protein: CAWSRQGNEKLFF. Together with reference TRBV30 and TRBJ1-4, the CDR3 gives the full variable domain: SQTIHQWPATLVQPVGSPLSLECTVEGTSNPNLYWYRQAAGRGLQLLFYSVGIGQISSEVPQNLSASRPQDRQFILSSKKLLLSDSGFYLCAWSRQGNEKLFFGSGTQLSVL.

The chain couples TRBV5-1 to TRBJ2-5; D gene uncertain. The CDR3 covers 14 residues. Germline V gene lookup returns CDR1 SGHRS and CDR2 YFSETQ. V lost 0 bases and J 5 bases, leaving 11 bases between the germline ends. The CDR3 region is CASSLEAGLETQYF. The CDR3 coding sequence is TGCGCCAGCAGCTTGGAAGCTGGGCTGGAGACCCAGTACTTC.

The J gene is TRBJ2-7, the V gene TRBV11-3, with 8 bases that match TRBD2. CDR1 is SGHNT, CDR2 YENEEA, per germline. V was clipped by 6 bases and J by 3 bases; unmatched bases: 13. The CDR3 has 16 amino acids. The CDR3 here is CASSPTWAGRVYEQYF. Written as DNA, the CDR3 is TGTGCCAGCAGTCCCACCTGGGCCGGGAGGGTCTACGAGCAGTACTTC.

The chain employs TRBV6-5 and TRBJ1-2; TRBD1 might be the D (6 bases). Germline assignment: CDR1 MNHEY and CDR2 SVGAGI. The CDR3 covers 14 residues. The V end lost 5 bases, the J end lost 4 bases, and 14 bases lay between the germline ends. The CDR3 loop is CASSPTGSSYGYTF. DNA for the CDR3: TGTGCCAGCAGTCCCACAGGGTCCAGCTATGGCTACACCTTC.

A remark on this clone: This sequence may be a read error, since a much larger clone differs from it by one base. The sample holds other DNA sequences that translate to the same CDR3. The J gene is TRBJ2-3, the V gene TRBV2; the D is unclear. This CDR3 spans 12 amino acids. Trimming stripped 1 base from V and 4 bases from J, with 3 bases between. Per germline, CDR1 SNHLY and CDR2 FYNNEI. This CDR3 reads CASSEVADTQYF. Here the CDR3 DNA reads TGTGCCAGCAGTGAAGTCGCAGATACGCAGTATTTT. The whole variable domain, filled in from reference TRBV2 and TRBJ2-3, reads EPEVTQTPSHQVTQMGQEVILRCVPISNHLYFYWYRQILGQKVEFLVSFYNNEISEKSEIFDDQFSVERPDGSNFTLKIRSTKLEDSAMYFCASSEVADTQYFGPGTRLTVL.

This clone was detected a few times. V gene TRBV28 combines with J gene TRBJ1-5; 8 bases align to TRBD1. CDR3 length: 16 amino acids. Germline lookup yields CDR1 MDHEN and CDR2 SYDVKM. Trimming at V came to 3 bases and at J to 2 bases, leaving 6 bases not matched to a gene. The CDR3 DNA sequence: TGTGCCAGCAGTTTTGTCTCAGGGGGCGGCAATCAGCCCCAGCATTTT. Its translation is CASSFVSGGGNQPQHF.

The J gene is TRBJ2-7, the V gene TRBV6-5; 9 nucleotides match TRBD2. This CDR3 has 15 residues. CDR1 is MNHEY and CDR2 is SVGAGI in the germline V gene. The trim removed 4 bases at V and 3 bases at J, leaving 7 bases unmatched. CDR3 region: CASSSVSGGYYEQYF. The DNA for the CDR3 is TGTGCCAGCAGTTCCGTGAGCGGGGGGTACTACGAGCAGTACTTC.

The rearrangement links TRBV2 to TRBJ2-3; TRBD2 might be the D (6 bases). Germline values: CDR1 SNHLY, CDR2 FYNNEI. The V end lost 3 bases, the J end lost 5 bases, and 15 bases lay between the germline ends. CDR3 size: 15 residues. CDR3: CASSDRGGKLDTQYF. The CDR3 DNA reads as TGTGCCAGCAGTGATAGGGGCGGGAAACTAGATACGCAGTATTTT.

This clone occurred a few times. V and J are TRBV7-3 and TRBJ2-2; TRBD2 might be the D (5 bases). CDR3 size: 15 residues. Germline CDR1 reads SGHTA; CDR2 reads FQGTGA. V shed 8 bases and J shed 0 bases, with 13 bases lying between them. The CDR3 bases are TGTGCCAGCCGGGGTGGAGGAGCGAACACCGGGGAGCTGTTTTTT. Amino acids: CASRGGGANTGELFF.

The chain recombines TRBV2 with TRBJ1-5; maybe TRBD1 (6 bases). CDR1 and CDR2 (germline): SNHLY, FYNNEI. The CDR3 runs to 14 residues. The V gene lost 7 bases and the J gene lost 0 bases, with 10 bases spanning the gap. CDR3: CASKGTLSNQPQHF. In nucleotides, the CDR3 is TGTGCCAGCAAGGGGACACTTAGCAATCAGCCCCAGCATTTT.

This sequence joins TRBV6-5 and TRBJ2-3; a weak D match, TRBD2 (5 bases). The germline gives CDR1 MNHEY, CDR2 SVGAGI. V was pared by 6 bases and J by 2 bases, with 6 bases between. The length of the CDR3 is 12 residues. For the CDR3, the DNA is TGTGCCAGCAGGGACTTCACAGATACGCAGTATTTT. This encodes CASRDFTDTQYF.

This chain connects TRBV7-6 to TRBJ1-4; D is possibly TRBD1 (5 bases). Trimming took off 4 bases at V and 7 bases at J, with 16 bases between the two ends. CDR1 is SGHVS, CDR2 FNYEAQ, per germline. The CDR3 has 15 amino acids. CDR3 nucleotides: TGTGCCAGCAGCTCGATGCGGGGGTCCGGTGAAAAACTGTTTTTT. It specifies CASSSMRGSGEKLFF.

This chain connects TRBV24-1 to TRBJ2-4, with D tentatively TRBD2 (6 bases). V shed 5 bases and J shed 4 bases, with 11 bases lying between them. This CDR3 spans 14 amino acids. The germline gives CDR1 KGHDR, CDR2 SFDVKD. For the CDR3, the DNA is TGTGCCACCAGTGGTGGCGGGACTAAAAACATTCAGTACTTC. This translates into CATSGGGTKNIQYF.

The chain uses TRBV7-2 and TRBJ1-1; D ambiguous. The V end was cut by 1 base, the J end by 0 bases, with 6 bases between. In germline, CDR1 is SGHTA, CDR2 FQGNSA. The CDR3 totals 14 residues. Here the CDR3 reads CASSLGQMNTEAFF. In DNA form, the CDR3 reads TGTGCCAGCAGCTTAGGCCAGATGAACACTGAAGCTTTCTTT.

The rearrangement links TRBV5-4 to TRBJ2-5; 9 bases map to TRBD2. V lost 3 bases to trimming and J lost 2 bases; unmatched junction nucleotides: 8. The CDR3 covers 16 residues. CDR1 is SGHNT and CDR2 is YYREEE in the germline V gene (reference sequence). CDR3: CASSSRTAGGQETQYF. In DNA, the CDR3 is TGTGCCAGCAGCTCCCGGACAGCGGGGGGTCAAGAGACCCAGTACTTC.

The chain couples TRBV7-2 to TRBJ2-3, with TRBD2 as a possible D gene (6 bases). The CDR3 extends over 13 amino acids. The germline CDR1 and CDR2 sequences are SGHTA and FQGNSA. V lost 5 bases, J lost 4 bases, and 10 bases lay in between. The CDR3 here is CASSARGPDTQYF. The CDR3 DNA follows: TGTGCCAGCAGCGCGCGGGGACCAGATACGCAGTATTTT.

V is TRBV6-1 and J is TRBJ2-3; 10 bases are a match to TRBD2. CDR3 length: 19 residues. With 3 bases clipped from V and 2 bases from J, the junction kept 14 bases outside the gene matches. Germline loops: CDR1 MNHNS, CDR2 SASEGT. The CDR3 bases are TGTGCCAGCAGTGAGCTCCCTAGCGGGGGTTCGGGGTACACAGATACGCAGTATTTT. Protein sequence: CASSELPSGGSGYTDTQYF.

The chain joins TRBV24-1 to TRBJ2-2; TRBD1 agrees at 8 bases. Unmatched junction bases numbered 4, after V lost 4 bases and J lost 1 base. CDR3 length: 16 amino acids. The V gene's germline CDR1 is KGHDR and CDR2 SFDVKD. The CDR3 loop is CATSDPGTGNTGELFF. The CDR3 DNA reads TGTGCCACCAGTGACCCCGGGACAGGGAACACCGGGGAGCTGTTTTTT.

This chain uses TRBV5-1 with TRBJ2-1; a weak D match, TRBD1 (6 bases). V lost 4 bases and J 5 bases, leaving 13 bases between the germline ends. The CDR3 has 14 residues. The germline CDR1 and CDR2 sequences are SGHRS and YFSETQ. CDR3 region: CASSQGQPNNEQFF. The CDR3, as DNA: TGCGCCAGCAGCCAAGGACAGCCCAACAATGAGCAGTTCTTC.

The chain carries TRBV28 and TRBJ2-3; 8 nucleotides match TRBD2. There are 12 residues in the CDR3. Germline CDR1 reads MDHEN; CDR2 reads SYDVKM. After removal of 10 bases from V and 3 bases from J, the junction contained 3 bases not matched to a gene. The CDR3 DNA reads as TGTGCCACTAGCGGGTTGACAGATACGCAGTATTTT. Amino acids: CATSGLTDTQYF.

This chain links TRBV28 with TRBJ1-3, with 8 nucleotides matching TRBD1. Trimming took 5 bases from V and 7 from J; bases not matched to a gene: 10. Germline values: CDR1 MDHEN, CDR2 SYDVKM. This CDR3 comprises 15 residues. The CDR3 bases are TGTGCCAGCAGTCCCTTGGACAGGGATAGGAACACCATATATTTT. Protein: CASSPLDRDRNTIYF.

The chain joins TRBV19 to TRBJ1-5, with 11 bases fitting TRBD1. V lost 3 bases, J lost 1 base, and 5 bases stayed unmatched. CDR3 size: 17 residues. Germline CDR1 reads LNHDA; CDR2 reads SQIVND (reference sequence). As DNA, the CDR3 is TGTGCCAGTAGTATGCGGACAGGGGGCAGGAGCAATCAGCCCCAGCATTTT. It translates to CASSMRTGGRSNQPQHF.

The chain links TRBV9 to TRBJ2-7, with 8 bases identical to TRBD2. The CDR3 length is 15 residues. J gave up 7 bases and V 0 bases, and 9 bases lay outside the gene matches. CDR1 and CDR2 (germline): SGDLS, YYNGEE. CDR3: CASSVDPAGAREQYF. CDR3 DNA sequence: TGTGCCAGCAGCGTAGACCCAGCGGGAGCGCGGGAGCAGTACTTC.